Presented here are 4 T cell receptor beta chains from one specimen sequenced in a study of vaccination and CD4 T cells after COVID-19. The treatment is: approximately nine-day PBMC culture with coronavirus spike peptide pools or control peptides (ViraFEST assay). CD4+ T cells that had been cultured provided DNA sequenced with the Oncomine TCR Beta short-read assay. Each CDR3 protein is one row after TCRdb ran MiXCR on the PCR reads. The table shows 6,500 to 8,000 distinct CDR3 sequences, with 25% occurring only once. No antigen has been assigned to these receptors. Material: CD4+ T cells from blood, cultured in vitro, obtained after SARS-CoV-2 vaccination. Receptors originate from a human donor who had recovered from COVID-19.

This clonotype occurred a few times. The CDR3 nucleotides are TGTGCCAGCAGCTTAGGTCAGGGGGTAGGTTATGGCTACACCTTC. It encodes CASSLGQGVGYGYTF. The genes are TRBV7-9 and TRBJ1-2; the match to TRBD1 covers 7 bases. This CDR3 contains 15 residues. Germline V gene data show CDR1 as SEHNR and CDR2 as FQNEAQ (reference sequence). V was clipped by 1 base and J by 5 bases; unmatched bases: 7.

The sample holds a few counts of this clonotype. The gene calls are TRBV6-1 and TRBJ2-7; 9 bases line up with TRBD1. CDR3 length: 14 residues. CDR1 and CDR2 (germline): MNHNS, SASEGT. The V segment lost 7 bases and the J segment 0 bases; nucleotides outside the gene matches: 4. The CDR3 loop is CASIPGQGSYEQYF. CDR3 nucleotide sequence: TGTGCCAGCATTCCGGGACAGGGCTCCTACGAGCAGTACTTC.

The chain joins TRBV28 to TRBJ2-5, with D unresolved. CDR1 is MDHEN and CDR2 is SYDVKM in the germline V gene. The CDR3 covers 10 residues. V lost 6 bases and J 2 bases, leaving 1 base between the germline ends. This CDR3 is CASRQETQYF. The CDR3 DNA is TGTGCCAGCAGACAAGAGACCCAGTACTTC. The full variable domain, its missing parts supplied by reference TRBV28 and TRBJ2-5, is DVKVTQSSRYLVKRTGEKVFLECVQDMDHENMFWYRQDPGLGLRLIYFSYDVKMKEKGDIPEGYSVSREKKERFSLILESASTNQTSMYLCASRQETQYFGPGTRLLVL.

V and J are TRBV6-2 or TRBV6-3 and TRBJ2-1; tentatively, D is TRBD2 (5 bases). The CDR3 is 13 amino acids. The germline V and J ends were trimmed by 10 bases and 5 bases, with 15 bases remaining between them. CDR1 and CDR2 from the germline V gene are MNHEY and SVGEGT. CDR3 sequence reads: CATLGGRDNEQFF. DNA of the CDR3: TGTGCCACCCTGGGTGGGCGGGACAATGAGCAGTTCTTC.